A single sample gave rise to the 24 T cell receptor beta chains below, sequenced in a study of tumor-infiltrating lymphocytes in localized non-small cell lung cancer. Clones were sequenced by immunoSEQ multiplex PCR, and TCRdb holds only the in-frame ones, with some missing. Of 15,000 to 20,000 clones in the sample, 80% are singletons; the top ten hold about 9.4%. The specimen sequenced was uninvolved lung tissue not adjacent to the tumor. These receptors were collected from a human donor with non-small cell lung cancer.

The chain is built from TRBV7-6 and TRBJ2-1; 9 nucleotides agree with TRBD2. Per the germline V gene, CDR1 is SGHVS and CDR2 is FNYEAQ. The CDR3 length is 14 residues. Trimming at V came to 5 bases and at J to 9 bases, leaving 8 bases not matched to a gene. CDR3 DNA: TGTGCCAGCAGCCTCAGCGGGAGGAAGACTGAGCAGTTCTTC. As protein: CASSLSGRKTEQFF.

The chain carries TRBV11-2 and TRBJ2-1; TRBD2 aligns across 9 bases. The length of the CDR3 is 14 residues. The junction had 7 bases not matched to a gene; V was cut back by 5 bases and J by 8 bases. In germline, CDR1 is SGHAT, CDR2 FQNNGV. The DNA of the CDR3 is TGTGCCAGCAGCCCTAGCGGGATGGGGGATGAGCAGTTCTTC. It encodes CASSPSGMGDEQFF.

The V and J genes are TRBV5-5 and TRBJ2-1; 7 bases align to TRBD2. The CDR3 length is 16 residues. Germline CDR1 is SGHKS and CDR2 is YYEKEE (reference sequence). Losses at the gene ends were 2 bases for V and 7 bases for J; bases not matched to a gene: 12. CDR3 residues: CASSFGGIAGDNEQFF. The CDR3 DNA reads as TGTGCCAGCAGCTTCGGCGGTATTGCGGGAGATAATGAGCAGTTCTTC.

The chain joins TRBV21-1 to TRBJ1-1. TRBV21-1 is described as a pseudogene. The CDR3 extends over 14 amino acids. In DNA, the CDR3 is TGTGCCAGCAGCCAAGGGGGGGGGCTGACTGAAGCTTTCTTT. Its protein product is CASSQGGGLTEAFF.

A single count supports this clone. V usage is TRBV28 and J usage is TRBJ2-7; no reliable D call. V dropped 5 bases and J dropped 6 bases, with 14 bases sitting between them. The CDR3 extends over 13 amino acids. CDR1 is MDHEN and CDR2 is SYDVKM in the germline V gene. CDR3 sequence reads: CASSRKPLGEQYF. The CDR3 DNA sequence: TGTGCCAGCAGTCGCAAACCTCTAGGCGAGCAGTACTTC.

The chain uses TRBV7-9 and TRBJ2-7; D is uncertain. This CDR3 comprises 12 residues. Germline CDR1 and CDR2: SEHNR and FQNEAQ (reference sequence). The ends were cut back, 5 bases at V and 2 bases at J, with 7 bases in the middle. The CDR3 loop reads CASSPGAYEQYF. As DNA, the CDR3 is TGTGCCAGCAGCCCAGGAGCCTACGAGCAGTACTTC.

The CDR3 loop is CASEGQANNEQFF. CDR3 bases: TGTGCCAGTGAGGGACAGGCAAACAATGAGCAGTTCTTC. V gene TRBV6-6 combines with J gene TRBJ2-1, with 8 bases aligning to TRBD1. The V gene end was trimmed by 9 bases and the J gene end by 5 bases; junction bases not matched to a gene: 6. The CDR3 is 13 residues long. Germline-derived CDR1 and CDR2 are MNHNY and SVGAGI (reference sequence).

The V and J genes are TRBV5-1 and TRBJ2-1; 7 nucleotides match TRBD2. The V gene end was trimmed by 5 bases and the J gene end by 3 bases; junction bases not matched to a gene: 11. Germline CDR1 SGHRS, CDR2 YFSETQ. CDR3 length: 16 amino acids. The CDR3 nucleotides are TGCGCCAGCAGTTCAAACGGGGCTAGCGGCTACAATGAGCAGTTCTTC. Translated: CASSSNGASGYNEQFF. The full variable domain, rest sourced from reference TRBV5-1 and TRBJ2-1, is KAGVTQTPRYLIKTRGQQVTLSCSPISGHRSVSWYQQTPGQGLQFLFEYFSETQRNKGNFPGRFSGRQFSNSRSEMNVSTLELGDSALYLCASSSNGASGYNEQFFGPGTRLTVL.

The table lists this clone with a few counts. The chain employs TRBV5-4 and TRBJ1-5, with D tentatively TRBD1 (6 bases). CDR3 length: 14 residues. Germline loops: CDR1 SGHNT, CDR2 YYREEE (reference sequence). Trimming cost V 2 bases and J 5 bases, with 11 bases left between them. The CDR3: CASSLGGGDQPQHF. The CDR3 DNA is TGTGCCAGCAGCTTAGGGGGAGGGGATCAGCCCCAGCATTTT. The full variable domain, its missing parts supplied by reference TRBV5-4 and TRBJ1-5, is ETGVTQSPTHLIKTRGQQVTLRCSSQSGHNTVSWYQQALGQGPQFIFQYYREEENGRGNFPPRFSGLQFPNYSSELNVNALELDDSALYLCASSLGGGDQPQHFGDGTRLSIL.

This sequence joins TRBV30 and TRBJ2-7, with no clear D. There are 14 residues in the CDR3. Germline V gene lookup returns CDR1 GTSNPN and CDR2 SVGIG (reference sequence). Trimming stripped 3 bases from V and 0 bases from J, with 12 bases between. The CDR3 spells CAWSRHLPSYEQYF. The CDR3, as DNA: TGTGCCTGGAGCCGTCATTTACCCTCCTACGAGCAGTACTTC.

The CDR3 protein is CASSNRTSALEQYF. The CDR3 nucleotides read TGCGCCAGCAGCAATCGGACTAGCGCCCTCGAGCAGTACTTC. The chain couples TRBV5-1 to TRBJ2-7, with 9 bases fitting TRBD2. The CDR3 has 14 amino acids. The ends lost 4 bases at V and 6 bases at J; junction bases unmatched: 8. Germline V CDR1 and CDR2: SGHRS, YFSETQ. Variable domain in full (rest from reference TRBV5-1 and TRBJ2-7): KAGVTQTPRYLIKTRGQQVTLSCSPISGHRSVSWYQQTPGQGLQFLFEYFSETQRNKGNFPGRFSGRQFSNSRSEMNVSTLELGDSALYLCASSNRTSALEQYFGPGTRLTVT.

The CDR3 nucleotides read TGCGCCAGCAGTCGACAGGGAGAAGACAATGAGCAGTTCTTC. It specifies CASSRQGEDNEQFF. The V gene is TRBV5-1, the J gene TRBJ2-1; 7 bases match TRBD1. V lost 5 bases and J lost 5; bases outside the gene matches: 7. Germline CDR1 and CDR2: SGHRS and YFSETQ. The CDR3 contains 14 residues.

The gene calls are TRBV7-2 and TRBJ1-1; unclear D gene. CDR3 length equals 13 residues. The germline gives CDR1 SGHTA, CDR2 FQGNSA. Trimming left V 3 bases short and J 5 bases short, with 10 bases between. CDR3 loop: CASSFKRETEAFF. The DNA for the CDR3 is TGTGCCAGCAGCTTCAAGAGGGAGACTGAAGCTTTCTTT.

This clone appeared a single time. The V gene is TRBV10-3, the J gene TRBJ2-2; 10 bases align to TRBD1. V lost 5 bases to trimming and J lost 3 bases; unmatched junction nucleotides: 3. Germline V gives CDR1 ENHRY, CDR2 SYGVKD. This CDR3 is built from 15 residues. The CDR3: CAISSGTGDTGELFF. In nucleotides, the CDR3 is TGTGCCATCAGTTCTGGGACAGGGGACACCGGGGAGCTGTTTTTT.

J is TRBJ2-7 and V is TRBV7-6; D call uncertain. The V gene's germline CDR1 is SGHVS and CDR2 FNYEAQ. The CDR3 has 12 amino acids. Trimming stripped 5 bases from V and 12 bases from J, with 17 bases between. CDR3 in DNA: TGTGCCAGCAGCCCCGATGGAGCAGTGTTGTACTTC. Its translation: CASSPDGAVLYF.

This clone occurred once. This chain uses TRBV5-1 with TRBJ2-3, with 10 bases identical to TRBD2. Germline V gene lookup returns CDR1 SGHRS and CDR2 YFSETQ. The CDR3 covers 17 residues. The V and J ends lost 0 bases and 4 bases, in that order; junction bases with no gene match: 8. The CDR3 DNA follows: TGCGCCAGCAGCTTGGTACGCTCTAGCGGGAGCGCAGATACGCAGTATTTT. Its translation is CASSLVRSSGSADTQYF.

The chain is built from TRBV6-5 and TRBJ1-1; D not resolved. V was cut by 6 bases and J by 4 bases, with 9 bases left in between. CDR1 and CDR2 (germline): MNHEY, SVGAGI. The CDR3 is made up of 12 amino acids. The CDR3 DNA follows: TGTGCCAGCAGCCTCGACCGCACTGAAGCTTTCTTT. Its translation: CASSLDRTEAFF.

J is TRBJ2-2 and V is TRBV4-2; 14 positions match TRBD2. V was clipped by 1 base and J by 5 bases; unmatched bases: 3. Germline loops: CDR1 LGHNA, CDR2 YNFKEQ. The CDR3 spans 17 residues. CDR3 loop: CASSQGGLAGETGELFF. The CDR3, as DNA: TGTGCCAGCAGCCAAGGGGGACTAGCGGGAGAAACCGGGGAGCTGTTTTTT.

This rearrangement joins TRBV4-1 to TRBJ2-2; D remains unclear. V was trimmed by 1 base and J by 8 bases, leaving 11 bases between them. The CDR3 covers 14 residues. In germline, CDR1 is MGHRA, CDR2 YSYEKL. In DNA form, the CDR3 reads TGCGCCAGCAGCCAAGTAAAAGGAATTGGGGAGCTGTTTTTT. It codes for CASSQVKGIGELFF.

This chain joins TRBV5-1 and TRBJ1-2; 11 positions agree with TRBD1. CDR3 size: 15 residues. The germline V gene has CDR1 SGHRS and CDR2 YFSETQ. The ends lost 4 bases at V and 3 bases at J; junction bases unmatched: 5. CDR3 residues: CASSTGTGGDYGYTF. The CDR3 DNA reads TGCGCCAGCAGCACTGGGACAGGGGGGGACTATGGCTACACCTTC.

In DNA form, the CDR3 reads TGTGCCAGCAGCCGGGGTTACGAGCAGTACTTC. This encodes CASSRGYEQYF. The chain joins TRBV11-2 to TRBJ2-7, with D maybe TRBD2 (5 bases). Trimming removed 5 bases from V and 4 bases from J, with 6 bases in between. Germline V gives CDR1 SGHAT, CDR2 FQNNGV. CDR3 length: 11 residues.

The chain links TRBV7-3 to TRBJ2-2; no firm D call. The CDR3 covers 15 residues. Per germline, CDR1 SGHTA and CDR2 FQGTGA. Trimming shortened V by 0 bases and J by 4 bases, and 9 bases separated the two germline ends. DNA for the CDR3: TGTGCCAGCAGCTTAACAGTCGCCTTCACCGGGGAGCTGTTTTTT. The encoded protein is CASSLTVAFTGELFF.

This rearrangement joins TRBV19 to TRBJ2-7; the match to TRBD1 covers 7 bases. Germline assignment: CDR1 LNHDA and CDR2 SQIVND (reference sequence). The CDR3 runs 15 residues. V lost 2 bases and J lost 4; bases outside the gene matches: 8. CDR3 coding DNA: TGTGCCAGTAGTATACAGCGGACAGGATATTACGAGCAGTACTTC. It translates to CASSIQRTGYYEQYF.

CDR3 amino acids: CASSVGGGGEETQYF. The CDR3 DNA reads TGTGCCAGCAGTGTGGGGGGAGGGGGCGAAGAGACCCAGTACTTC. This chain joins TRBV6-1 and TRBJ2-5, with D perhaps being TRBD1 or TRBD2 (7 bases each). The CDR3 contains 15 residues. In germline, CDR1 is MNHNS, CDR2 SASEGT. V was pared by 4 bases and J by 3 bases, with 15 bases between.